A selection of T cell receptor beta chains follows, all from one sample in a study of early T cells in non-severe SARS-CoV-2 infection. Each CDR3 protein gets one entry after TCRdb re-called the 5' RACE reads with MiXCR. This sample has about 60,000 distinct CDR3 sequences, with about 10% found just once. The source material was whole blood, sampled at baseline. The receptors derive from an adult who was a healthcare worker with PCR-confirmed SARS-CoV-2 infection or an uninfected control (not recorded which). The CDR3 runs from the conserved cysteine through the conserved F or W. The order of the fields is D gene, V gene, J gene, clone size, CDR3 protein, CDR3 DNA. The D gene is left open where the match is weak. Part of the rows lack a size; the others show once, few, many or a class for expanded clones.

d_call: TRBD1; v_call: TRBV30; j_call: TRBJ2-3; clone_size: -; cdr3_aa: CAWSVGQWDTQYF; cdr3_nt: TGTGCCTGGAGTGTGGGACAGTGGGATACGCAGTATTTT
d_call: -; v_call: TRBV4-2; j_call: TRBJ1-2; clone_size: -; cdr3_aa: CASSQVEGQGYTF; cdr3_nt: TGTGCCAGCAGCCAAGTCGAAGGGCAAGGCTACACCTTC
d_call: -; v_call: TRBV6-5; j_call: TRBJ2-7; clone_size: few; cdr3_aa: CASSLAGPSYEQYF; cdr3_nt: TGTGCCAGCAGTCTAGCAGGGCCATCCTACGAGCAGTACTTC
d_call: -; v_call: TRBV7-8; j_call: TRBJ1-2; clone_size: few; cdr3_aa: CASSRIQINYGYTF; cdr3_nt: TGTGCCAGCAGCCGAATACAGATTAACTATGGCTACACCTTC
d_call: TRBD1; v_call: TRBV29-1; j_call: TRBJ2-3; clone_size: -; cdr3_aa: CSVEPLDRAHTDTQYF; cdr3_nt: TGCAGCGTTGAGCCCCTGGACAGGGCCCACACAGATACGCAGTATTTT
d_call: -; v_call: TRBV27; j_call: TRBJ1-5; clone_size: few; cdr3_aa: CASGVASNQPQHF; cdr3_nt: TGTGCCAGCGGGGTAGCCAGTAATCAGCCCCAGCATTTT
d_call: TRBD1; v_call: TRBV7-3; j_call: TRBJ1-1; clone_size: -; cdr3_aa: CASSLEGAIMNTEAFF; cdr3_nt: TGTGCCAGCAGCTTAGAGGGGGCGATTATGAACACTGAAGCTTTCTTT
d_call: -; v_call: TRBV20-1; j_call: TRBJ1-5; clone_size: -; cdr3_aa: CSVETQGPSNQPQHF; cdr3_nt: TGCAGTGTGGAGACTCAGGGACCTAGCAATCAGCCCCAGCATTTT
d_call: -; v_call: TRBV5-5; j_call: TRBJ1-4; clone_size: many; cdr3_aa: CASSILQGIPTNEKLFF; cdr3_nt: TGTGCCAGCAGCATATTACAAGGAATTCCAACTAATGAAAAACTGTTTTTT
d_call: -; v_call: TRBV15; j_call: TRBJ1-2; clone_size: -; cdr3_aa: CATSRGGDNYGYTF; cdr3_nt: TGTGCCACCAGCAGAGGCGGGGATAACTATGGCTACACCTTC
d_call: -; v_call: TRBV5-1; j_call: TRBJ2-3; clone_size: few; cdr3_aa: CASSLETTGDTQYF; cdr3_nt: TGCGCCAGCAGCTTGGAGACGACAGGAGATACGCAGTATTTT
d_call: -; v_call: TRBV7-2; j_call: TRBJ2-3; clone_size: few; cdr3_aa: CASSYPPWLASTDTQYF; cdr3_nt: TGTGCCAGCAGCTATCCCCCCTGGCTAGCGAGCACAGATACGCAGTATTTT
d_call: -; v_call: TRBV18; j_call: TRBJ2-5; clone_size: many; cdr3_aa: CASSPGRRIQETQYF; cdr3_nt: TGTGCCAGCTCACCCGGTCGACGGATACAAGAGACCCAGTACTTC
d_call: TRBD2; v_call: TRBV27; j_call: TRBJ2-1; clone_size: few; cdr3_aa: CASRGGRSSYNEQFF; cdr3_nt: TGTGCCAGCCGCGGGGGGCGGAGCTCCTACAATGAGCAGTTCTTC
d_call: -; v_call: TRBV10-1; j_call: TRBJ1-1; clone_size: -; cdr3_aa: CASSESVRTGHTEAFF; cdr3_nt: TGCGCCAGCAGTGAGTCCGTCCGAACTGGGCACACTGAAGCTTTCTTT
d_call: TRBD1; v_call: TRBV25-1; j_call: TRBJ2-7; clone_size: few; cdr3_aa: CASSSPGQGYEQYF; cdr3_nt: TGTGCCAGCAGTTCTCCGGGACAGGGCTACGAGCAGTACTTC
d_call: TRBD1; v_call: TRBV12-3/TRBV12-4; j_call: TRBJ1-2; clone_size: -; cdr3_aa: CASRQGQVNGYTF; cdr3_nt: TGTGCCAGCAGGCAGGGACAGGTTAATGGCTACACCTTC
d_call: TRBD2; v_call: TRBV7-8; j_call: TRBJ2-1; clone_size: many; cdr3_aa: CASSLARGGSYNEQFF; cdr3_nt: TGTGCCAGCAGCTTAGCACGGGGGGGGTCCTACAATGAGCAGTTCTTC
d_call: TRBD1; v_call: TRBV7-2; j_call: TRBJ2-3; clone_size: few; cdr3_aa: CASSSRRGSDTQYF; cdr3_nt: TGTGCCAGCAGCTCCCGCAGGGGGTCAGATACGCAGTATTTT
d_call: TRBD1; v_call: TRBV7-9; j_call: TRBJ2-1; clone_size: few; cdr3_aa: CASSQPRDRGGRTTDEQFF; cdr3_nt: TGTGCCAGCAGCCAGCCCCGGGACAGGGGTGGTAGGACTACGGATGAGCAGTTCTTC
d_call: TRBD1; v_call: TRBV6-1; j_call: TRBJ2-7; clone_size: many; cdr3_aa: CASSDGTGPVYEQYF; cdr3_nt: TGTGCCAGCAGTGACGGGACAGGTCCCGTCTACGAGCAGTACTTC